The rows below give T cell receptor beta chains drawn from one sample of a study of T cells expressing NK-cell markers. From its re-call of the 5' RACE reads, TCRdb lists each CDR3 protein once, without DNA. Its table records hundreds of thousands of distinct CDR3 sequences. Source material: blood T cells: a sorted CD56 or NKG2C T cell subset, CD4+ or CD8+ T cells, or bulk PBMC T cells (not recorded which). The receptors were gathered from a woman between 18 and 70 years old in good health. Each CDR3 is given with its conserved first and last residue.

v_gene: TRBV7-3; j_gene: TRBJ2-7; CDR3aa: CASSLTALADYEQYF
v_gene: TRBV19; j_gene: TRBJ2-2; CDR3aa: CASSRDRVGGELFF
v_gene: TRBV6-6; j_gene: TRBJ1-2; CDR3aa: CASRLRVEGYTF
v_gene: TRBV10-3; j_gene: TRBJ2-2; CDR3aa: CAISESGTGRTGELFF
v_gene: TRBV29-1; j_gene: TRBJ2-1; CDR3aa: CSVEVGYNEQFF
v_gene: TRBV19; j_gene: TRBJ2-2; CDR3aa: CASTLRAGEDTGELFF
v_gene: TRBV5-8; j_gene: TRBJ2-1; CDR3aa: CASSLVPEKAYNEQFF
v_gene: TRBV20-1; j_gene: TRBJ2-7; CDR3aa: CSARRTGTGVNEQYF
v_gene: TRBV29-1; j_gene: TRBJ2-1; CDR3aa: CSVEAEPYNEQFF
v_gene: TRBV7-9; j_gene: TRBJ2-2; CDR3aa: CASSSTDSGGTGELFF
v_gene: TRBV19; j_gene: TRBJ2-5; CDR3aa: CASSIPGEQTQYF
v_gene: TRBV6-1; j_gene: TRBJ1-4; CDR3aa: CASRTGQINEKLFF
v_gene: TRBV5-1; j_gene: TRBJ2-4; CDR3aa: CASSWPPRGSDF
v_gene: TRBV20-1; j_gene: TRBJ2-1; CDR3aa: CSAKGLAGGVGNEQFF
v_gene: TRBV28; j_gene: TRBJ1-1; CDR3aa: CASSPGQGPSRTEAFF
v_gene: TRBV29-1; j_gene: TRBJ2-3; CDR3aa: CSVSKSIVSTDTQYF
v_gene: TRBV7-9; j_gene: TRBJ1-1; CDR3aa: CASSLVGAMNTEAFF
v_gene: TRBV24-1; j_gene: TRBJ2-1; CDR3aa: CATSDFGGPGRNEQFF
v_gene: TRBV6-5; j_gene: TRBJ2-5; CDR3aa: CASSYSSGGAPETQYF
v_gene: TRBV4-3; j_gene: TRBJ2-1; CDR3aa: CASSQAEGNEQFF
v_gene: TRBV5-1; j_gene: TRBJ2-5; CDR3aa: CASRLGGRGQYF
v_gene: TRBV30; j_gene: TRBJ2-5; CDR3aa: CAWSRTGFRETQYF
v_gene: TRBV30; j_gene: TRBJ2-3; CDR3aa: CAWSATRPTDTQYF
v_gene: TRBV7-2; j_gene: TRBJ1-5; CDR3aa: CASSSRAGSSGQPQHF
v_gene: TRBV29-1; j_gene: TRBJ2-6; CDR3aa: CSARQGFAGANVLTF
v_gene: TRBV7-9; j_gene: TRBJ2-7; CDR3aa: CASSAGLYEQYF
v_gene: TRBV7-2; j_gene: TRBJ2-3; CDR3aa: CASSLRITSGGADTQYF
v_gene: TRBV6-2/TRBV6-3; j_gene: TRBJ2-2; CDR3aa: CASSWLSGAGELFF
v_gene: TRBV20-1; j_gene: TRBJ2-1; CDR3aa: CSATSGPSSYNEQFF
v_gene: TRBV20-1; j_gene: TRBJ2-1; CDR3aa: CSARPGTSGTKEQFF
v_gene: TRBV19; j_gene: TRBJ2-1; CDR3aa: CATQAGPSGVYNEQFF
v_gene: TRBV2; j_gene: TRBJ1-1; CDR3aa: CASRTGLLNTEAFF
v_gene: TRBV28; j_gene: TRBJ2-1; CDR3aa: CASSFRSGAYNEQFF
v_gene: TRBV12-3/TRBV12-4; j_gene: TRBJ1-1; CDR3aa: CASSLGLRGNQEAFF
v_gene: TRBV12-3/TRBV12-4; j_gene: TRBJ2-7; CDR3aa: CASSQIRGLYEQYF
v_gene: TRBV20-1; j_gene: TRBJ1-6; CDR3aa: CSAVDGNNSPLHF
v_gene: TRBV5-1; j_gene: TRBJ2-6; CDR3aa: CASSLEIAGAGANVLTF
v_gene: TRBV6-5; j_gene: TRBJ2-2; CDR3aa: CASSYLGGNTGELFF
v_gene: TRBV7-9; j_gene: TRBJ1-1; CDR3aa: CASSFSGQGGNTEAFF
v_gene: TRBV12-3/TRBV12-4; j_gene: TRBJ2-3; CDR3aa: CASTDLETSGGGDTQYF
v_gene: TRBV12-3/TRBV12-4; j_gene: TRBJ1-5; CDR3aa: CASGGPNQPQHF